This T cell receptor beta chain was found in a study of blood T cell repertoires in COVID-19. Produced via immunoSEQ multiplex PCR; TCRdb's table is partial and in-frame only. The sample has about 220,000 clones, 90% seen once. CDR3 length: 17 residues. Germline CDR1 SGHDT, CDR2 YYEEEE. The V end was cut by 0 bases, the J end by 0 bases, with 16 bases between. Recruits, aged about 18 to 100 years, lived in 20 to 30 US areas. This clonotype was sampled from a man aged 30-40 years who had been exposed to COVID-19. The sequenced sample was PBMCs or T cells enriched from blood (not recorded which). V gene TRBV5-6 combines with J gene TRBJ2-7; TRBD2 might be the D (5 bases). This chain's CDR3 is CASSLGAGTGDSYEQYF. DNA of the CDR3: TGTGCCAGCAGCTTGGGCGCGGGTACGGGTGACTCCTACGAGCAGTACTTC.